The TCR beta chain described here comes from a study of OX40 agonist ivuxolimab in advanced cancers. Concerning the study at large: Ivuxolimab was an agonistic, fully human IgG2 monoclonal antibody directed against OX40 (CD134), a costimulatory receptor. Intravenous ivuxolimab was administered to patients every 2 weeks at six dose levels: 0.01, 0.1, 0.3, 1.5, 3 and 10 mg/kg. Of the roughly 50 dose-escalation patients, hepatocellular carcinoma was present in some 19, melanoma in around 15, renal cell carcinoma in 9 and head and neck cancer in 9. In the dose-escalation cohort, more than 75% of patients were male, and the mean age was approximately 60 years, with a range of about 23 to 85. Prior anti-PD-1, anti-PD-L1 or anti-CTLA-4 therapy was permitted, and 40% to 50% of dose-escalation patients had received checkpoint inhibitors. Partial responses occurred in three dose-escalation patients: two with cutaneous melanoma and one with hepatocellular carcinoma. Peripheral TCRbeta sequencing was intended to test whether TCR sequence diversity was altered and clonal T-cell expansion was caused by ivuxolimab. The paper reports the monotherapy dose-escalation portion (N of about 50 patients) of the phase I ivuxolimab trial. On the study overall, not on this receptor specifically: The antigen specificity of the peripheral T cells that underwent clonal expansion was not determined. At doses of 0.1 to 3.0 mg/kg, clonal expansion of both CD4+ and CD8+ blood T cells was observed from baseline to week 6. Low levels of normalized T-cell clonal expansion were also seen in some patients who did not respond. Partial responders in the 0.1-3.0 mg/kg groups had among the lowest normalized peripheral clonal expansion, especially among CD8+ T cells. After ivuxolimab, CD8+ T cells had more expanded clones than CD4+ T cells on average.

Patients with autoimmune disease history or receiving systemic immunosuppression were excluded from the trial. Peripheral blood for TCR sequencing was collected from all dose cohorts at baseline, on cycle 4 day 1, and on cycle 7 day 1. Samples came from an open-label, multicenter, first-in-human phase I dose-escalation trial of ivuxolimab. Adults with locally advanced or metastatic head and neck squamous cell, hepatocellular, melanoma or renal cell carcinoma were enrolled in the trial. Before TCR sequencing, CD4+ and CD8+ T cells were separately sorted from peripheral blood. The germline V gene encodes CDR1 MNHEY and CDR2 SVGAGI. The trim is 2 bases for V and 1 base for J, with a gap of 14 bases between the germline ends. The CDR3 sequence holds 16 residues, the cysteine and phenylalanine included. CDR3 DNA is the only sequence kept; it has 48 bases, read in frame from the first base. Genomic DNA was isolated from the sorted cells so that the TCRbeta CDR3 region could be sequenced. TCRbeta CDR3 regions were sequenced using the immunoSEQ Assay. TCRdb retrieved this table from immuneACCESS and kept in-frame rearrangements only. Not all clones are present; in checked studies, unresolved V genes account for under half, and no reason is known for the remainder. The table for this sample lists 90,000 to 100,000 clones; more than 85% of them were counted only once. The ten top clones hold about 0.8% of the sample.

To note about this clone: Its antigen is still unknown. No per-base quality is available; no much larger clone lies one base away.

This sequence uses TRBV6-5 and TRBJ1-1, with no reliable assignment of the D segment. This specimen consisted of CD4+ or CD8+ T cells sorted from blood, obtained in a trial of the OX40 agonist ivuxolimab. The source of this sequence is an adult with an advanced solid tumor such as melanoma, head and neck, liver or kidney cancer. The CDR3 loop reads CASSYDAGEANTEAFF. At the DNA level, the sequence is TGTGCCAGCAGTTACGACGCCGGGGAGGCGAACACTGAAGCTTTCTTT.